The source of this T cell receptor beta chain is a study of siplizumab effects on memory and regulatory T cells. Study findings and constraints: Suppression by proliferating Tregs derived from siplizumab cultures was not verified. Greater diversity than memory cells seemed evident in naive T cells, which also appeared to be major alloresponse contributors.

The data were produced by immunoSEQ multiplex PCR, yet TCRdb's version contains in-frame clones alone and is incomplete. The sample holds fewer than 25,000 clones; about 45% are singletons and the top ten take 6% to 7%. CDR1 and CDR2 from the germline V gene are WNHNN and SYGVQD (reference sequence). The CDR3 runs 15 residues. The junction had 5 bases not matched to a gene; V was cut back by 5 bases and J by 2 bases. On this clone: Its target is not known.

Coculturing of the mixed lymphocyte reaction cells was performed at 37°C for approximately 6 days. Investigators stained responder PBMCs with CFSE and stimulator PBMCs with Violet Dye, then mixed them 1:1. The chain uses TRBV10-1 and TRBJ2-5; 10 nucleotides agree with TRBD2. This receptor was taken from a human donor in good health; the cells came from an allogeneic mixed lymphocyte reaction. Some clones in this sample may be carry-over from other donors' samples. Sequencing input: CFSE-low (dividing) CD4+ T cells sorted from an allogeneic mixed lymphocyte reaction. The CDR3 nucleotides read TGCGCCAGCAGTCGGGAAGCGGGGGGGCAAGAGACCCAGTACTTC. Its translation is CASSREAGGQETQYF.